Listed here is a single T cell receptor (beta chain). The antigen is not known. Generated by immunoSEQ multiplex PCR, the TCRdb table keeps only in-frame clones and is missing some. The sample contains roughly 30,000 clones, about 80% of which appear only once. J was trimmed by 4 bases and V by 1 base; bases with no gene match: 2. Germline V CDR1 and CDR2: KGHSH, LQKENI. This CDR3 has 15 amino acids. The sample belongs to a study of early stage breast cancer tumors. Study-wide context: About 80% of the 16 invasive tumors were ER+, PR+ and HER2-. Among around 12 ER+/PR+/HER2- tumors, eight were ductal, four lobular.

General study results and limits: Commonly generated sequences made up most enriched TCRB sequences shared between patients.

The rearrangement links TRBV18 to TRBJ2-5; 11 bases line up with TRBD1. Sequencing was done on a sample of blood. This clonotype was sampled from a person aged 55 to 70 with breast cancer. The CDR3 DNA follows: TGTGCCAGCTCACCACGGGGACAGGGGGGAGAGACCCAGTACTTC. Its protein product is CASSPRGQGGETQYF.